Shown below are 16 T cell receptor beta chains from a single sample sequenced in a study of T cell responses to AZD1222 COVID-19 vaccine. Only in-frame clones appear in the TCRdb table, and some are missing; sequencing was by immunoSEQ multiplex PCR. The table shows around 67,000 clones, with roughly 84% occurring only once. This material consisted of peripheral blood, taken on day 0 of AZD1222 vaccination. These receptors came from an adult in good health.

The chain joins TRBV3-1 (or the pseudogene TRBV3-2) to TRBJ2-7; no clear D gene. V lost 5 bases and J lost 2, with 4 bases in between. The CDR3 runs 11 residues. In germline, CDR1 is LGHDT, CDR2 YNNKEL (reference sequence). The CDR3 DNA reads TGTGCCAGCAGCGCAACCTACGAGCAGTACTTC. This gives the protein CASSATYEQYF.

The chain has TRBV7-8 and TRBJ2-5; TRBD2 is a possible D gene (5 bases). CDR3 length: 14 amino acids. Trimming took off 2 bases at V and 7 bases at J, with 14 bases between the two ends. In germline, CDR1 is SGHVS, CDR2 FQNEAQ. CDR3 DNA: TGTGCCAGCAGCTTAACTAGGTTTATGGGGACCCAGTACTTC. Its protein is CASSLTRFMGTQYF.

This clone was found once. V is TRBV12-3 or TRBV12-4 and J is TRBJ2-7; D unclear. Trimming pared 2 bases from V and 5 bases from J, leaving 4 bases between. The CDR3 loop spans 11 amino acids. The CDR3 sequence is CASSLLNEQYF. The CDR3 DNA sequence: TGTGCCAGCAGTTTACTTAACGAGCAGTACTTC.

The chain recombines TRBV28 with TRBJ1-5, with D hard to call. CDR3 size: 12 residues. CDR1 and CDR2 (germline): MDHEN, SYDVKM. Trimming cost V 9 bases and J 0 bases, with 6 bases left between them. The CDR3: CASVSSNQPQHF. CDR3 bases: TGTGCCAGTGTCAGTAGCAATCAGCCCCAGCATTTT.

The gene calls are TRBV4-1 and TRBJ2-1; weak D call: TRBD2 (6 bases). V lost 5 bases and J 0 bases, leaving 17 bases between the germline ends. CDR1 MGHRA and CDR2 YSYEKL come from the germline V gene. This CDR3 spans 17 amino acids. The CDR3 loop reads CASSERVTGDSYNEQFF. Written as DNA, the CDR3 is TGCGCCAGCAGCGAGAGGGTAACGGGGGACTCCTACAATGAGCAGTTCTTC.

This chain links TRBV10-1 with TRBJ2-5; D might be TRBD1 (6 bases). With 8 bases removed from V and 1 base from J, the gap between germline ends came to 11 bases. Germline-derived CDR1 and CDR2 are WNHNN and SYGVQD (reference sequence). This CDR3 is built from 13 residues. The CDR3 protein is CASARDTQETQYF. The CDR3, as DNA: TGCGCCAGCGCCCGGGACACCCAAGAGACCCAGTACTTC.

The genes are TRBV25-1 and TRBJ2-5; D is uncertain. V was shortened by 3 bases and J by 3 bases, with 8 bases between the two germline ends. The germline V gene has CDR1 MGHDK and CDR2 SYGVNS. This CDR3 spans 13 amino acids. CDR3 sequence (DNA): TGTGCCAGCAGTGAGTCTGGTAAAGAGACCCAGTACTTC. The encoded protein is CASSESGKETQYF.

In its sample, this clone was seen once. The chain recombines TRBV18 with TRBJ1-1, with D unclear. V was shortened by 3 bases and J by 6 bases, with 11 bases between the two germline ends. The CDR3 has 13 amino acids. Germline assignment: CDR1 KGHSH and CDR2 LQKENI. The CDR3 region has the DNA TGTGCCAGCTCACCTAGCGTGGCCCCTGAAGCTTTCTTT. Protein: CASSPSVAPEAFF.

This chain joins TRBV14 and TRBJ1-6; the match to TRBD1 covers 9 bases. Germline V gene lookup returns CDR1 SGHDN and CDR2 FVKESK. J gave up 7 bases and V 5 bases, and 9 bases lay outside the gene matches. The CDR3 totals 16 residues. This chain's CDR3 is CASSSGQGLGNSPLHF. The CDR3 nucleotides read TGTGCCAGCAGCTCCGGACAGGGGCTTGGGAATTCACCCCTCCACTTT.

This rearrangement joins TRBV10-3 to TRBJ1-4; D not certain. The V gene lost 10 bases and the J gene lost 2 bases, with 11 bases spanning the gap. This CDR3 region has 13 residues. The germline V gene has CDR1 ENHRY and CDR2 SYGVKD. The CDR3: CATRGPTNEKLFF. CDR3 in DNA: TGTGCCACACGAGGGCCGACTAATGAAAAACTGTTTTTT.

The chain carries TRBV28 and TRBJ2-3; no reliable D call. Per the germline V gene, CDR1 is MDHEN and CDR2 is SYDVKM. V shed 6 bases and J shed 3 bases, with 13 bases lying between them. The CDR3 has 14 residues. CDR3 sequence (DNA): TGTGCCAGCAGCGGAACTAAGGAGACAGATACGCAGTATTTT. Amino acids: CASSGTKETDTQYF.

This clone was recorded only once. V usage is TRBV7-9 and J usage is TRBJ2-1, with 9 bases fitting TRBD1. With V trimmed by 1 base and J by 8 bases, 6 bases remained unmatched. The V gene's germline CDR1 is SEHNR and CDR2 FQNEAQ (reference sequence). This CDR3 is built from 15 residues. In DNA, the CDR3 is TGTGCCAGCAGCTTAGGCAGGGACAGGGTTGATGAGCAGTTCTTC. It yields the protein CASSLGRDRVDEQFF.

V is TRBV20-1 and J is TRBJ2-7, with no clear D. The CDR3 runs to 15 residues. Per germline, CDR1 DFQATT and CDR2 SNEGSKA (reference sequence). V was pared by 3 bases and J by 3 bases, with 18 bases between. This chain's CDR3 is CSASLLLELSYEQYF. The CDR3, as DNA: TGCAGTGCTAGTCTTTTGCTAGAACTCAGCTACGAGCAGTACTTC.

The J gene is TRBJ1-5, the V gene TRBV5-1, with a possible D match to TRBD1 (5 bases). Deletions cut 3 bases from V and 1 base from J, with 11 bases between. Germline lookup yields CDR1 SGHRS and CDR2 YFSETQ. The CDR3 sequence is 15 residues long. The CDR3, as DNA: TGCGCCAGCAGCTGGGTGACAGTAAGCAATCAGCCCCAGCATTTT. It specifies CASSWVTVSNQPQHF.

In this sample, this clone is medium-sized. The chain recombines TRBV7-9 with TRBJ1-5, with D tentatively TRBD1 (6 bases). This CDR3 region has 15 residues. Germline CDR1 is SEHNR and CDR2 is FQNEAQ (reference sequence). The V end lost 4 bases, the J end lost 5 bases, and 15 bases lay between the germline ends. Written as DNA, the CDR3 is TGTGCCAGCAGCTCGACGAGGGCAGGGGATCAGCCCCAGCATTTT. Translating it yields CASSSTRAGDQPQHF.

V gene TRBV4-3 combines with J gene TRBJ2-3, with D maybe TRBD2 (7 bases). Per the germline V gene, CDR1 is LGHNA and CDR2 is YSLEER. This CDR3 comprises 18 residues. V lost 0 bases and J 0 bases, leaving 16 bases between the germline ends. The CDR3 loop is CASSQDPTGGSSTDTQYF. The CDR3 nucleotides are TGCGCCAGCAGCCAAGATCCTACGGGGGGCTCTAGCACAGATACGCAGTATTTT.